One and the same sample provided the 5 T cell receptor beta chains below, sequenced in a study of early T cells in non-severe SARS-CoV-2 infection. Via MiXCR, TCRdb re-called the 5' RACE reads, giving one row per CDR3 protein. The data show some 60,000 distinct CDR3 sequences, around 13% seen once. The sequencing input was whole blood. These receptors came from an adult who was a healthcare worker with PCR-confirmed SARS-CoV-2 infection or an uninfected control (not recorded which).

The table lists this clonotype with many counts. The chain uses TRBV20-1 and TRBJ2-7, with TRBD1 matching over 7 bases. Germline CDR1 is DFQATT and CDR2 is SNEGSKA (reference sequence). This CDR3 comprises 12 residues. V lost 3 bases, J lost 6 bases, and 5 bases stayed unmatched. The CDR3 nucleotides read TGCAGTGCTAGGAGAGGGGGCCTCGAGCAGTACTTC. This encodes CSARRGGLEQYF.

The V gene is TRBV9, the J gene TRBJ2-5; D uncertain. The CDR3 runs 13 residues. Trimming left V 0 bases short and J 0 bases short, with 3 bases between. The germline CDR1 and CDR2 sequences are SGDLS and YYNGEE. The CDR3 bases are TGTGCCAGCAGCGTAGGTCACCAAGAGACCCAGTACTTC. Translation gives CASSVGHQETQYF. The full variable domain, rest sourced from reference TRBV9 and TRBJ2-5, is DSGVTQTPKHLITATGQRVTLRCSPRSGDLSVYWYQQSLDQGLQFLIQYYNGEERAKGNILERFSAQQFPDLHSELNLSSLELGDSALYFCASSVGHQETQYFGPGTRLLVL.

This clonotype has a handful of counts. V and J are TRBV2 and TRBJ2-7, with D unclear. Trimming removed 10 bases at V and 3 bases at J, with 13 bases between. CDR1 SNHLY and CDR2 FYNNEI come from the germline V gene. This CDR3 contains 12 residues. CDR3 coding DNA: TGTGCCACCCGACTGAAGGGCTACGAGCAGTACTTC. Protein product: CATRLKGYEQYF.

The chain carries TRBV19 and TRBJ1-2, with 7 bases that match TRBD1. Germline CDR1 reads LNHDA; CDR2 reads SQIVND (reference sequence). V shed 4 bases and J 2 bases; nucleotides not matched to a gene: 1. This CDR3 region has 13 residues. This chain's CDR3 is CASSTGGNYGYTF. The CDR3 bases are TGTGCCAGTAGTACAGGGGGGAACTATGGCTACACCTTC.

Comment on this clonotype: A single base separates this from a much larger clone, so it may be a read error. J is TRBJ1-5 and V is TRBV28; no definite D call. This CDR3 region has 16 residues. Germline CDR1 is MDHEN and CDR2 is SYDVKM. Here the CDR3 DNA reads TGTGCCAGCAGTTTCACGATAGGACCCACTAATCAGCCCCAGCAATTT. Translated: CASSFTIGPTNQPQQF.